Listed below are T cell receptor beta chains from one sample, sequenced in a study of Graves' ophthalmopathy and Graves' hyperthyroidism. TCRdb independently ran MiXCR on the multiplex PCR reads; one entry per CDR3 protein. Of over a million distinct CDR3 sequences listed, 36% are singletons. The sample comprised peripheral blood or thyroid tissue (not recorded which). These receptor sequences come from an adult man with Graves' hyperthyroidism. Each CDR3 is given with its conserved first and last residue. D genes are given only for firm matches. Not every row has a clone size; where given, it reads once, few, many or a size class.

J gene	clone size	D gene	V gene	CDR3 protein	CDR3 DNA
TRBJ1-4	once	NA	TRBV20-1	CSVTDDGGRAGEKLFF	TGCAGTGTTACCGATGACGGGGGGCGGGCTGGCGAAAAACTGTTTTTT
TRBJ2-7	NA	NA	TRBV5-1	CASSVAIGEQYF	TGTGCCAGCAGCGTAGCGATAGGGGAGCAGTACTTC
TRBJ2-7	NA	TRBD2	TRBV14	CASRRAGDVEQYF	TGTGCCAGCAGGAGAGCGGGAGATGTCGAGCAGTACTTC
TRBJ1-1	few	TRBD1	TRBV4-3	CASDGTRNRGCTEAFF	TGCGCCAGCGACGGTACAAGAAACAGGGGGTGCACTGAAGCTTTCTTT
TRBJ1-4	many	NA	TRBV6-5	CASRWTASEKLFF	TGTGCCAGCAGGTGGACAGCTTCTGAAAAACTGTTTTTT
TRBJ1-3	NA	NA	TRBV25-1	CASSEWGQTMYF	TGTGCCAGCAGTGAATGGGGGCAGACCATGTATTTT
TRBJ2-6	few	NA	TRBV6-5	CASSYGDPGANVLTF	TGTGCCAGCAGTTACGGGGATCCTGGGGCCAACGTCCTGACTTTC
TRBJ2-7	few	TRBD1	TRBV5-1	CASSLVQGMGEQYF	TGCGCCAGCAGCTTGGTACAGGGGATGGGGGAGCAGTACTTC
TRBJ1-1	many	NA	TRBV7-9	CASRPNRNTEAFF	TGTGCCAGCAGGCCGAACAGGAACACTGAAGCTTTCTTT
TRBJ1-6	many	TRBD1	TRBV7-6	CASSLGGQGFSPLHF	TGTGCCAGCAGCTTAGGGGGACAGGGTTTTTCACCCCTCCACTTT
TRBJ1-2	many	NA	TRBV6-5	CASSYSKDSFYGYTF	TGTGCCAGCAGTTACTCGAAGGACAGCTTCTATGGCTACACCTTC
TRBJ2-7	many	TRBD1	TRBV7-2	CASSSYRGAGSYEQYF	TGTGCCAGCAGCTCATACAGGGGCGCAGGGTCCTACGAGCAGTACTTC
TRBJ1-2	NA	TRBD1	TRBV25-1	CASSGRDREVHGYTF	TGTGCCAGCAGTGGCCGGGACAGAGAGGTCCATGGCTACACCTTC
TRBJ1-5	many	NA	TRBV5-5	CASSHRDNNQPQHF	TGTGCCAGCAGCCACCGGGACAACAATCAGCCCCAGCATTTT
TRBJ1-1	NA	TRBD1	TRBV25-1	CASSDGSGKEGASLNTEAFF	TGTGCCAGCAGTGATGGGTCGGGGAAAGAGGGGGCGAGTTTGAACACTGAAGCTTTCTTT
TRBJ2-7	few	NA	TRBV5-1	CASSLWLSQGRIYEQYF	TGCGCCAGCAGCTTGTGGCTTTCCCAGGGTCGCATCTACGAGCAGTACTTC
TRBJ2-7	NA	NA	TRBV20-1	CSAYVVEGGEQYF	TGCAGTGCCTACGTTGTGGAAGGGGGCGAGCAGTACTTC
TRBJ2-7	many	TRBD2	TRBV4-3	CASSPGGASDEQYF	TGCGCCAGCAGCCCGGGGGGGGCTAGCGACGAGCAGTACTTC
TRBJ2-5	few	NA	TRBV5-1	CASSLVSGHPFGETQYF	TGCGCCAGCAGCTTGGTGTCGGGACACCCATTCGGAGAGACCCAGTACTTC
TRBJ2-7	many	TRBD1	TRBV29-1	CSAVRDRGYEQYF	TGCAGTGCTGTCCGGGACAGGGGCTACGAGCAGTACTTC
TRBJ2-7	NA	NA	TRBV7-8	CASSFNPGYEQYF	TGTGCCAGCAGCTTTAATCCGGGGTATGAGCAGTACTTC
TRBJ1-1	NA	NA	TRBV15	CATSRDVPNTEAFF	TGTGCCACCAGCAGAGATGTCCCGAACACTGAAGCTTTCTTT
TRBJ1-1	NA	TRBD1	TRBV5-1	CASRGGQGRRAFF	TGCGCCAGCAGGGGAGGACAGGGGAGAAGAGCTTTCTTT
TRBJ1-1	few	NA	TRBV4-3	CASSQDGGGTEAFF	TGCGCCAGCAGCCAAGATGGGGGGGGGACTGAAGCTTTCTTT
TRBJ2-7	many	TRBD1	TRBV7-2	CASSPPGTGSYEQYF	TGTGCCAGCAGCCCACCCGGGACAGGCTCCTACGAGCAGTACTTC
TRBJ1-1	few	TRBD1	TRBV7-2	CASSLGGQGALNTEAFF	TGTGCCAGCAGCCTAGGAGGACAGGGGGCTTTGAACACTGAAGCTTTCTTT
TRBJ1-2	many	NA	TRBV7-9	CASSFDGDYGYTF	TGTGCCAGCAGCTTCGATGGGGACTATGGCTACACCTTC
TRBJ1-2	NA	NA	TRBV29-1	CSLVPVYGYTF	TGCAGCTTAGTACCCGTCTATGGCTACACCTTC
TRBJ1-1	many	TRBD1	TRBV2	CASRADRGRTSEAFF	TGTGCCAGCAGGGCAGACAGGGGAAGAACGAGTGAAGCTTTCTTT
TRBJ2-7	many	NA	TRBV29-1	CSVGQLPYEQYF	TGCAGCGTTGGGCAGCTTCCCTACGAGCAGTACTTC
TRBJ2-7	few	TRBD1	TRBV6-5	CASSYRRTGGDEQYF	TGTGCCAGCAGTTATCGTCGGACAGGGGGCGACGAGCAGTACTTC
TRBJ2-7	few	NA	TRBV5-5	CASTLTGTQIDYEQYF	TGTGCCAGCACCTTGACCGGGACACAGATAGACTACGAGCAGTACTTC
TRBJ2-5	NA	NA	TRBV29-1	CSVVRYREETQYF	TGCAGCGTTGTCCGATACAGGGAGGAGACCCAGTACTTC
TRBJ2-7	NA	NA	TRBV13	CASRGAGALSEQYF	TGTGCCAGCAGGGGAGCTGGGGCCCTCTCCGAGCAGTACTTC